This T cell receptor beta chain was captured in a study of beta chain features in type 1 diabetes. Germline V lookup: CDR1 LGHNA, CDR2 YSLEER. The germline V and J ends were trimmed by 0 bases and 9 bases, with 10 bases remaining between them. This CDR3 has 13 amino acids. Study-wide findings and caveats: Whether TCRB rearrangement is influenced by HLA type was left unresolved in this analysis. All four CD4+ subsets from Type 1 diabetes patients carried moderately but significantly shorter TCRB CDR3s.

A remark on this clone: Its target is unknown.

As every portion of the isolated RNA was reverse transcribed, the sequencing read expressed TCRB transcripts. Profiling relied on immunoSEQ multiplex PCR, and the TCRdb table lists in-frame clones only, not all of them. Of around 600,000 clones listed, roughly 12% were seen once; the top ten hold more than 0.1%. The sample comprised naive CD4+ T cells from blood. The rearrangement links TRBV4-3 to TRBJ2-3; D gene uncertain. This receptor was identified in a man younger than 45 with type 1 diabetes. The CDR3 DNA is TGCGCCAGCAGCCAAGAAAGGATCCAGACGCAGTATTTT. It encodes CASSQERIQTQYF.